These 19 T cell receptor beta chains were all obtained from the same sample, sequenced in a study of a mutant IDH1 vaccine in newly diagnosed glioma. Time point here: week 5, during vaccination. All doses held 300 ug of mutant IDH1 20-mer peptide, with topical imiquimod. For these receptors, no antigen is known. Here immunoSEQ multiplex PCR was the method, and the copy in TCRdb shows in-frame clones only, minus some. Of roughly 51,000 clones listed, about 80% were seen once; the top ten hold 3% to 4%. The starting material was PBMCs, obtained from a glioma patient whose treatment included an IDH1 peptide vaccine. Source of these receptors: a man aged 25 to 40 with glioma.

This chain uses TRBV9 with TRBJ1-2, with D tentatively TRBD1 (5 bases). The germline V and J ends were trimmed by 4 bases and 4 bases, with 17 bases remaining between them. This CDR3 has 15 residues. CDR1 is SGDLS and CDR2 is YYNGEE in the germline V gene. CDR3: CASSNWGRGLYGYTF. In DNA, the CDR3 is TGTGCCAGCAGCAACTGGGGACGGGGCCTCTATGGCTACACCTTC.

This chain links TRBV19 with TRBJ1-5, with D maybe TRBD1 (5 bases). Germline CDR1 LNHDA, CDR2 SQIVND (reference sequence). This CDR3 spans 14 amino acids. Trimming cost V 6 bases and J 4 bases, with 13 bases left between them. The CDR3 loop reads CASRRGNGNQPQHF. Written as DNA, the CDR3 is TGTGCCAGTAGGCGGGGGAATGGGAATCAGCCCCAGCATTTT.

The V gene is TRBV30, the J gene TRBJ2-3, with 7 bases lining up with TRBD2. J gave up 6 bases and V 3 bases, and 9 bases lay outside the gene matches. Germline V gives CDR1 GTSNPN, CDR2 SVGIG (reference sequence). The CDR3 consists of 14 residues. The CDR3 DNA is TGTGCCTGGAGCCTAGCGGCCTCATTTGATACGCAGTATTTT. Translation: CAWSLAASFDTQYF. Supplemented by reference TRBV30 and TRBJ2-3, the full variable domain reads SQTIHQWPATLVQPVGSPLSLECTVEGTSNPNLYWYRQAAGRGLQLLFYSVGIGQISSEVPQNLSASRPQDRQFILSSKKLLLSDSGFYLCAWSLAASFDTQYFGPGTRLTVL.

A single count supports this clone. The chain has TRBV5-4 and TRBJ2-5; weak D call: TRBD2 (5 bases). CDR3 length: 14 amino acids. The germline V gene encodes CDR1 SGHNT and CDR2 YYREEE (reference sequence). V lost 4 bases and J lost 2, with 12 bases in between. The CDR3: CASSPPGIQETQYF. The DNA of the CDR3 is TGTGCCAGCAGCCCACCGGGGATACAAGAGACCCAGTACTTC.

The V call is TRBV6-5, the J call TRBJ1-1; 8 positions agree with TRBD1. Trimming at V came to 5 bases and at J to 6 bases, leaving 5 bases not matched to a gene. This CDR3 has 13 residues. CDR1 is MNHEY and CDR2 is SVGAGI in the germline V gene. CDR3 sequence: CASSRTGTSEAFF. CDR3 nucleotides: TGTGCCAGCAGTCGGACAGGGACCTCTGAAGCTTTCTTT.

The genes are TRBV5-1 and TRBJ1-1; 9 nucleotides line up with TRBD1. V lost 1 base and J lost 5; bases outside the gene matches: 6. CDR3 length: 15 residues. Germline V lookup: CDR1 SGHRS, CDR2 YFSETQ. For the CDR3, the DNA is TGCGCCAGCAGCTTGTACAGGGGGCAGGAAACTGAAGCTTTCTTT. Translation gives CASSLYRGQETEAFF. Using reference TRBV5-1 and TRBJ1-1 for the parts outside the CDR3, the full variable domain is KAGVTQTPRYLIKTRGQQVTLSCSPISGHRSVSWYQQTPGQGLQFLFEYFSETQRNKGNFPGRFSGRQFSNSRSEMNVSTLELGDSALYLCASSLYRGQETEAFFGQGTRLTVV.

In this sample, this clone turned up a few times. The chain combines TRBV14 with TRBJ1-1; D unclear. This CDR3 region has 14 residues. Germline CDR1 and CDR2: SGHDN and FVKESK. Trimming shortened V by 0 bases and J by 4 bases, and 9 bases separated the two germline ends. CDR3 sequence reads: CASSQELSFTEAFF. The CDR3 nucleotides read TGTGCCAGCAGCCAAGAGTTAAGTTTCACTGAAGCTTTCTTT. The variable domain in full, with the rest retrieved from reference TRBV14 and TRBJ1-1, is EAGVTQFPSHSVIEKGQTVTLRCDPISGHDNLYWYRRVMGKEIKFLLHFVKESKQDESGMPNNRFLAERTGGTYSTLKVQPAELEDSGVYFCASSQELSFTEAFFGQGTRLTVV.

This chain connects TRBV6-1 to TRBJ2-7, with D perhaps matching TRBD1 (6 bases). The CDR3 is 15 residues long. V was cut by 7 bases and J by 7 bases, with 23 bases left in between. Per germline, CDR1 MNHNS and CDR2 SASEGT. The CDR3 nucleotides are TGTGCCAGCAAGCAAGGGGGAGAGCCCAGGGGAGAGCAGTACTTC. Translating gives CASKQGGEPRGEQYF.

This clone turned up a few times. This chain links TRBV5-3 with TRBJ1-5; D possibly corresponds to TRBD1 (5 bases). TRBV5-3 is labeled an ORF, and its function is uncertain. The CDR3 loop spans 15 amino acids. V was trimmed by 4 bases and J by 5 bases, leaving 16 bases between them. DNA for the CDR3: TGTGCCAGAAGCCCCGGACACATAGGTGATCAGCCCCAGCATTTT. This gives the protein CARSPGHIGDQPQHF.

The rearrangement uses TRBV7-9 and TRBJ1-1; unclear D gene. The CDR3 length is 16 residues. Trimming took 4 bases from V and 3 from J, leaving 18 bases between them. Looked up from germline, CDR1 is SEHNR and CDR2 is FQNEAQ (reference sequence). CDR3 sequence: CASSWTRRQTDTEAFF. The CDR3 region has the DNA TGTGCCAGCAGCTGGACTAGGAGGCAGACGGACACTGAAGCTTTCTTT.

Only a few counts were recorded for this clone. The chain links TRBV27 to TRBJ1-3; D call uncertain. This CDR3 is built from 13 residues. The V and J ends lost 4 bases and 4 bases respectively, with 8 bases between them. Germline V lookup: CDR1 MNHEY, CDR2 SMNVEV (reference sequence). This CDR3 reads CASSSRAGNTIYF. In DNA form, the CDR3 reads TGTGCCAGCAGTTCCCGAGCCGGAAACACCATATATTTT.

The chain joins TRBV18 to TRBJ1-4; a possible D gene is TRBD1 (6 bases). V lost 5 bases to trimming and J lost 7 bases, with 17 bases between them. Germline V gene sequence: CDR1 KGHSH, CDR2 LQKENI. The CDR3 extends over 15 amino acids. The CDR3 DNA reads as TGTGCCAGCTCAATCGAACAGGGACCTGGTGAAAAACTGTTTTTT. Translated, it gives CASSIEQGPGEKLFF.

V is TRBV4-1 and J is TRBJ2-1; D possibly corresponds to TRBD1 (5 bases). The germline gives CDR1 MGHRA, CDR2 YSYEKL. Trimming shortened V by 4 bases and J by 7 bases, and 14 bases separated the two germline ends. The CDR3 runs 14 residues. CDR3 sequence: CASSPFEGANEQFF. The CDR3 DNA follows: TGCGCCAGCAGCCCCTTTGAAGGGGCGAATGAGCAGTTCTTC.

The chain joins TRBV27 to TRBJ2-1, with 9 bases fitting TRBD2. J lost 7 bases, V lost 4 bases, and 11 bases had no gene match. Per the germline V gene, CDR1 is MNHEY and CDR2 is SMNVEV (reference sequence). The CDR3 runs to 16 residues. CDR3 DNA sequence: TGTGCCAGCAGTTCCCTTGGCGGGGGGGCTAGGAATGAGCAGTTCTTC. Its translation is CASSSLGGGARNEQFF.

The V call is TRBV4-2, the J call TRBJ2-6; D is ambiguous. Germline CDR1 LGHNA, CDR2 YNFKEQ. The CDR3 sequence is 17 residues long. V was pared by 0 bases and J by 1 base, with 10 bases between. CDR3: CASSQDATLSGANVLTF. CDR3 coding DNA: TGTGCCAGCAGCCAAGATGCAACCCTTTCTGGGGCCAACGTCCTGACTTTC.

This chain connects TRBV5-1 to TRBJ1-4; unclear D gene. Germline CDR1 SGHRS, CDR2 YFSETQ. Trimming removed 0 bases at V and 7 bases at J, with 13 bases between. This CDR3 comprises 15 residues. CDR3 amino acids: CASSLGATGGEKLFF. In nucleotides, the CDR3 is TGCGCCAGCAGCTTGGGGGCGACGGGAGGTGAAAAACTGTTTTTT.

This clone was detected only a few times. V is TRBV6-1 and J is TRBJ1-5; D gene ambiguous. CDR3 length: 15 amino acids. Germline values: CDR1 MNHNS, CDR2 SASEGT. V gave up 3 bases and J gave up 2 bases, with 11 bases separating them. CDR3 sequence: CASSDSWSGNQPQHF. DNA for the CDR3: TGTGCCAGCAGTGACAGCTGGTCCGGCAATCAGCCCCAGCATTTT.

The chain has TRBV5-8 and TRBJ1-4; weak D call: TRBD1 (6 bases). Germline V gene sequence: CDR1 SGHTS, CDR2 YDEGEE. V was clipped by 5 bases and J by 5 bases, with 19 bases between them. The CDR3 has 16 residues. CDR3 residues: CASSKGGAYPNEKLFF. CDR3 DNA: TGTGCCAGCAGTAAGGGGGGCGCCTATCCCAATGAAAAACTGTTTTTT.

The chain carries TRBV7-9 and TRBJ2-1; TRBD1 matches 9 bases. V shed 6 bases and J 1 base; nucleotides not matched to a gene: 4. The germline CDR1 and CDR2 sequences are SEHNR and FQNEAQ (reference sequence). This CDR3 has 15 amino acids. The CDR3 DNA follows: TGTGCCAGCAGTCGCGGACAGGGGTCCTACAATGAGCAGTTCTTC. Its translation: CASSRGQGSYNEQFF.